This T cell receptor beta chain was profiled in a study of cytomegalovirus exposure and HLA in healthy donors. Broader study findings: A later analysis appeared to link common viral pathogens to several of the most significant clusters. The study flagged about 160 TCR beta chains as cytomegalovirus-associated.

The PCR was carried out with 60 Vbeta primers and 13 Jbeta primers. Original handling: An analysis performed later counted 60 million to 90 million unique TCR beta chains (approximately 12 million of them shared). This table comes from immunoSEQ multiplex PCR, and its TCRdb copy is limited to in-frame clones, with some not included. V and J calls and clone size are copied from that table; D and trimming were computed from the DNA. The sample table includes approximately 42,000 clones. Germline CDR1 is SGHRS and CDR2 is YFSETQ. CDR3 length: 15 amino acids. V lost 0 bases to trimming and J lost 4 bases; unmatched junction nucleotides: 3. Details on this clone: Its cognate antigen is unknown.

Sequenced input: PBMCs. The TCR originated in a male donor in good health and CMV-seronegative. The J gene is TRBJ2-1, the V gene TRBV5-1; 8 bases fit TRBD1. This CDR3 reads CASSLGQGSYNEQFF. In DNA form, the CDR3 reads TGCGCCAGCAGCTTGGGACAGGGGTCATACAATGAGCAGTTCTTC.